The entry below describes one T cell receptor (beta chain). Its matching antigen is unknown. TCR beta cDNA was made from approximately 500 ng total RNA with a constant-region primer. Construction of TCR beta libraries relied on three successive nested multiplex PCR rounds employing slightly modified ARM-PCR. TCRdb itself ran the multiplex PCR reads through MiXCR, one entry per CDR3 protein. The sample has about 200,000 distinct CDR3 sequences; approximately 64% are singletons. The data originate from a study of tumor-infiltrating lymphocytes in primary liver carcinoma. About the study: The patient group consisted of men and women aged 30 to 69 years. Each of the growths was stage T1-T3 N0M0, extending roughly 4 to 10 cm across.

The study's findings and limits: Lower overlap was observed for tumor-adjacent and tumor-blood pairs relative to tumor region pairs.

Germline DNA was also extracted, with blood RNA taken from unsorted whole blood. The source material was peripheral blood. This clonotype was obtained from a woman between 55 and 75 years old with primary liver carcinoma and hepatitis B virus infection.

The chain's CDR3 is CNIGTSGADTQYF. The DNA of the CDR3 is TGCAACATCGGGACTAGCGGAGCAGATACGCAGTATTTT. The chain links TRBV29-1 to TRBJ2-3; TRBD2 matches at 11 bases. The CDR3 length is 13 residues. Per germline, CDR1 SQVTM and CDR2 ANQGSEA.